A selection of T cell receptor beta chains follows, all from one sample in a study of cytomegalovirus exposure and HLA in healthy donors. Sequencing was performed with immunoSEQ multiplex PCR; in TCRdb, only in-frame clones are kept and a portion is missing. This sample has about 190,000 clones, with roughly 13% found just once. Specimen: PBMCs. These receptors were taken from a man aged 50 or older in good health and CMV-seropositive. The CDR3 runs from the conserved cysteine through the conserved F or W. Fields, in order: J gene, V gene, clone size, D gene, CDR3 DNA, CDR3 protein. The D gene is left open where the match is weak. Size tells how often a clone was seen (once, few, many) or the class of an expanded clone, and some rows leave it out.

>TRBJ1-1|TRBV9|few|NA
TGTGCCAGCAGCGTAGCTAGTAAAATCGGGACTGAAGCTTTCTTT
CASSVASKIGTEAFF
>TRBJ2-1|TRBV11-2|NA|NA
TGTGCCAGCAGCTTAGTAGGGAGCTCCTACAATGAGCAGTTCTTC
CASSLVGSSYNEQFF
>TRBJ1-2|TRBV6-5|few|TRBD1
TGTGCCAGCAGCCCAGGGGGCCTCTATGGCTACACCTTC
CASSPGGLYGYTF
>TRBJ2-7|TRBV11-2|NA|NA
TGTGCCAGCAGCTTAGAAGCCCACGAGCAGTACTTC
CASSLEAHEQYF
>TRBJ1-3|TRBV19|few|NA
TGTGCCACCAGGACACACAAGGCTTCTGGAAACACCATATATTTT
CATRTHKASGNTIYF
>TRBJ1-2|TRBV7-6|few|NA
TGTGCCAGCAGCTTAAGCCCCCAGGACACATACTATGGCTACACCTTC
CASSLSPQDTYYGYTF
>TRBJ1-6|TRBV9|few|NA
TGTGCCAGCAGTCCGGGACAAGCTAATTCACCCCTCCACTTT
CASSPGQANSPLHF
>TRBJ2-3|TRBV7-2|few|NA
TGTGCCAGCAGCCTGCTAGGGGTGCAGTATTTT
CASSLLGVQYF
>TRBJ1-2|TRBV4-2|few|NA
TGTGCCAGCAGCCAAGGTTTAGTTAACTATGGCTACACCTTC
CASSQGLVNYGYTF
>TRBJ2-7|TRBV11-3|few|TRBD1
TGTGCCAGCAGCTCTCCGGGACAGGGAGGCGAGCAGTACTTC
CASSSPGQGGEQYF
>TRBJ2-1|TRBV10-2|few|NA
TGCGCCAGCAGTGAGTTTCAGGGCTACAATGAGCAGTTCTTC
CASSEFQGYNEQFF
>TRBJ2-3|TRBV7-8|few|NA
TGTGCCAGCCGAGGCCTCGATACGCAGTATTTT
CASRGLDTQYF
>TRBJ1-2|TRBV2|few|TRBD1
TGTGCCAGCAGTAGGCGGCGGGACAGGAATGATGGCTACACCTTC
CASSRRRDRNDGYTF
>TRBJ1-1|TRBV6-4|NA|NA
TGTGCCAGCAGTCGGGAAAGGAACCCTGAAGCTTTCTTT
CASSRERNPEAFF
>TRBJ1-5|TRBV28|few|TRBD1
TGTGCCAGCAGTTTAAGGGGACAGGGGCGGATGAGCAATCAGCCCCAGCATTTT
CASSLRGQGRMSNQPQHF
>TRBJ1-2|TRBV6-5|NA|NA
TGTGCCAGCAGCTATACCGGGGATGGCTACACCTTC
CASSYTGDGYTF
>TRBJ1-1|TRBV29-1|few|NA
TGCAGCGGTACCGGACATTTGAACACTGAAGCTTTCTTT
CSGTGHLNTEAFF
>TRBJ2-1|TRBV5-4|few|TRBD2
TGTGCCAGCAGCTTTAGCGGGGGGGCAGGTGAGCAGTTCTTC
CASSFSGGAGEQFF
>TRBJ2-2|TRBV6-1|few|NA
TGTGCCAGCAGAGGAGGATTGAACACCGGGGAGCTGTTTTTT
CASRGGLNTGELFF
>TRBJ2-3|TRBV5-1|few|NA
TGCGCCAGCAGCTCCCTGTCACGGGGGAGAGGAGATACGCAGTATTTT
CASSSLSRGRGDTQYF
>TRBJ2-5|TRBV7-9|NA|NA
TGTGCCAGCAGCTTGTCCGGGGAGACCCAGTACTTC
CASSLSGETQYF
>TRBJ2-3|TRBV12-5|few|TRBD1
TGTGCTAGTGGTTCCGGGACAGCAACAGATACGCAGTATTTT
CASGSGTATDTQYF
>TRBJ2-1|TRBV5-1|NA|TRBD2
TGCGCCAGCGGCAGACTAGCGGGGAACTTCAGAGAGCAGTTCTTC
CASGRLAGNFREQFF
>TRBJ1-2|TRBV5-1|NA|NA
TGCGCCAGCAGCGAAGGCTATGGAGATGGCTACACCTTC
CASSEGYGDGYTF
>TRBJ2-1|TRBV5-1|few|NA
TGCGCCAGCAGCTTGGAGGGGGGGGCTCTGCAGGAGCAGTTCTTC
CASSLEGGALQEQFF
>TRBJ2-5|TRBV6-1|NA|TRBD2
TGTGCCAGCGGCACTAGCGGGGTGGAGACCCAGTACTTC
CASGTSGVETQYF
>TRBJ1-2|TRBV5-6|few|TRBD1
TGTGCCAGCAGCTTGGGGACAGGGGGACTTAAAGGCTACACCTTC
CASSLGTGGLKGYTF
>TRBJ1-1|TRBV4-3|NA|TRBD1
TGCGCCAGCAGCCATCGGACAGGGGGCACTGAAGCTTTCTTT
CASSHRTGGTEAFF
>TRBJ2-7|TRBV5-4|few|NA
TGTGCCAGCGGCGCAAGCGGACAGTCCTACGAGCAGTACTTC
CASGASGQSYEQYF
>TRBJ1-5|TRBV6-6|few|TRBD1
TGTGCCAGCAGGTCCTTGGGGACAGGGACCAATCAGCCCCAGCATTTT
CASRSLGTGTNQPQHF
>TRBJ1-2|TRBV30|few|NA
TGTGCCTGGAGCCCAGGGCTGACTAACTATGGCTACACCTTC
CAWSPGLTNYGYTF
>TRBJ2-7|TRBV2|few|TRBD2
TGTGCCAGCAGTCCTCGACTAGCGGGGATAAACGAGCAGTACTTC
CASSPRLAGINEQYF
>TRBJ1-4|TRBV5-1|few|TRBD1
TGCGCCAGCAGCGGGACAGGGGGGTATGAAAAACTGTTTTTT
CASSGTGGYEKLFF
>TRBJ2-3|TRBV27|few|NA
TGTGCCAGCAGATCAAGCACAGATACGCAGTATTTT
CASRSSTDTQYF
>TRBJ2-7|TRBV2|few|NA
TGTGCCAGCACAGGGCTCGTGGGGGAGCAGTACTTC
CASTGLVGEQYF
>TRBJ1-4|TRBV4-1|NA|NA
TGCGCCAGCAGCCAAGTGGGGACAATTGATGAAAAACTGTTTTTT
CASSQVGTIDEKLFF
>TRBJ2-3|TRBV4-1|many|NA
TGCGCCAGCAGCCAAGGCAGGGGGGGCACAGATACGCAGTATTTT
CASSQGRGGTDTQYF
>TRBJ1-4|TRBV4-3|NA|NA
TGCGCCAGCAGCCAAGACCTAGGGGGAACTAATGAAAAACTGTTTTTT
CASSQDLGGTNEKLFF
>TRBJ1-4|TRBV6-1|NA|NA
TGTGCCAGCAGGACGCCGGGGGAGGATGAAAAACTGTTTTTT
CASRTPGEDEKLFF
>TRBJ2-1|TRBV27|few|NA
TGCGCCAGCAGAAGGGACTGGGTCGGGTACAATGAGCAGTTCTTC
CASRRDWVGYNEQFF
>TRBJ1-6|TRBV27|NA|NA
TGTGCCAGCAGCCTAAACGATGATTCACCCCTCCACTTT
CASSLNDDSPLHF
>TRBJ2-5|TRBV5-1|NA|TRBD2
TGCGCCAGCAGCTTAAACGGACTAGCGGGGGGGAAGGGAGAGACCCAGTACTTC
CASSLNGLAGGKGETQYF
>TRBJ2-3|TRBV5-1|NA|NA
TGCGCCAGCAGCTTGTGGTTAGAAGGCGGTACAGATACGCAGTATTTT
CASSLWLEGGTDTQYF
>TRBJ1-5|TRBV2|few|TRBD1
TGTGCCAGCAGCGTATCGGGACAGTCAGGTCAGCCCCAGCATTTT
CASSVSGQSGQPQHF
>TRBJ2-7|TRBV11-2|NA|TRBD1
TGTGCCAGCAGGACTTATTCGGGACAGGGCTCCTACGAGCAGTACTTC
CASRTYSGQGSYEQYF